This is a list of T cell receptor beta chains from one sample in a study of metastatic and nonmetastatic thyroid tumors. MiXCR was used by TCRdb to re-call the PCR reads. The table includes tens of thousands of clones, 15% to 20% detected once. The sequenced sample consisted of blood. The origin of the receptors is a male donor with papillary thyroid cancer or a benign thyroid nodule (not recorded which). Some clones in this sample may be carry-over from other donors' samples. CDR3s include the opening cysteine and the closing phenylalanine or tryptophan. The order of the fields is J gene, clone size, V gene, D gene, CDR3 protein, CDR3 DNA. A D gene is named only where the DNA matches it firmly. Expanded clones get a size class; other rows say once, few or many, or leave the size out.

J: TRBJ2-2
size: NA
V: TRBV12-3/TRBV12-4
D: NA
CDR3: CASSYRGGELFF
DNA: TGTGCCAGCAGTTATCGAGGCGGGGAGCTGTTTTTT

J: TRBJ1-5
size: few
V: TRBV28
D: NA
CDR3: CASIPTDSTNQPQHF
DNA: TGTGCCAGCATCCCTACCGACAGTACCAATCAGCCCCAGCATTTT

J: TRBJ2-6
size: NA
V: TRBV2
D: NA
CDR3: CASSVYTGTPNSGANVLAF
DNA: TGTGCCAGCAGTGTTTACACCGGGACGCCAAACTCTGGGGCCAACGTCCTGGCTTTC

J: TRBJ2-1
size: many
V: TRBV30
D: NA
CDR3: CAWSEPTSSYNERFF
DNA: TGTGCCTGGAGTGAGCCTACAAGCTCCTACAATGAGCGGTTCTTC

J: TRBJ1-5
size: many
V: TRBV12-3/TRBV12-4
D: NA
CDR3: CASSSSGWNQPQHF
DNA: TGTGCCAGCAGTTCCTCAGGGTGGAATCAGCCCCAGCATTTT

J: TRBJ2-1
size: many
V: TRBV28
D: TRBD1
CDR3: CASRPTSGQGVLNEQFF
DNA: TGTGCCAGCAGACCTACCTCGGGACAGGGGGTACTCAATGAGCAGTTCTTC

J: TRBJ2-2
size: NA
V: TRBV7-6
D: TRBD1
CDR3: CASSLLDRGHTGTGELFF
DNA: TGTGCCAGCAGCTTACTGGACAGGGGTCACACCGGCACCGGTGAGCTGTTTTTT

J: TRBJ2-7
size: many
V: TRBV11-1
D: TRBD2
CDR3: CASSSGTLAGSYEQYF
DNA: TGTGCCAGCAGCTCTGGCACACTAGCGGGCTCCTACGAGCAGTACTTC

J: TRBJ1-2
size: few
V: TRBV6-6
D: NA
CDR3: CASSYQAGSNYGYTF
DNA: TGTGCCAGCAGTTACCAGGCAGGATCTAACTATGGCTACACCTTC

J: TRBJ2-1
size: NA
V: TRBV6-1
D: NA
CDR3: CATQEVARDNEQFF
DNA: TGTGCCACCCAAGAGGTAGCCAGAGACAATGAGCAGTTCTTC

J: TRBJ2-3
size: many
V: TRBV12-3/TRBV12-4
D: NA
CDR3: CASRLTPWGTDTQYF
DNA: TGTGCCAGCAGGTTAACTCCGTGGGGCACAGATACGCAGTATTTT

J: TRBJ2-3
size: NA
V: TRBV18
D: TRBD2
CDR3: CASAISGMGTDTQYF
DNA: TGTGCCAGCGCGATCAGCGGGATGGGGACAGATACGCAGTATTTT

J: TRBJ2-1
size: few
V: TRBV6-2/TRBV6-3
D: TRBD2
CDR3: CASSYSGLAGVYNEQFF
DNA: TGTGCCAGCAGTTACTCTGGACTAGCGGGAGTTTACAATGAGCAGTTCTTC

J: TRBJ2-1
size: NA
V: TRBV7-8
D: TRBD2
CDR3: CASKTGLAGGNEQFF
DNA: TGTGCCAGTAAGACCGGACTAGCGGGAGGCAATGAGCAGTTCTTC

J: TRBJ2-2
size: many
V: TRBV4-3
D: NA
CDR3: CASSQSGVFGELFF
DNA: TGCGCCAGCAGTCAAAGTGGCGTTTTCGGGGAGCTGTTTTTT

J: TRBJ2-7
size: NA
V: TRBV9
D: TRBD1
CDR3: CASSAGTGVLSEQYF
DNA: TGTGCCAGCAGCGCAGGGACAGGTGTTCTGAGCGAGCAGTACTTC

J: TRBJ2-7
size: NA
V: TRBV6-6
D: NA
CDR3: CASNYSLGLEYEKYF
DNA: TGTGCCAGCAATTACTCTCTAGGCCTGGAATACGAGAAGTACTTC

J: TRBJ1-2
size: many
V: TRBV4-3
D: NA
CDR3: CASSQQVSSSGYTF
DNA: TGCGCCAGCAGCCAGCAGGTTTCCTCGAGCGGCTACACCTTC

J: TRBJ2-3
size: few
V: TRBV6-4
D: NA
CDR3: CASSAGRVTDTQYF
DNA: TGTGCCAGCAGTGCGGGCAGGGTGACAGATACGCAGTATTTT

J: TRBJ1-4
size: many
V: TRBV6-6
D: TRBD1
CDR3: CASSYSTPGQGSGPTNEKLFF
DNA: TGTGCCAGCAGTTACTCGACACCCGGACAGGGGTCGGGCCCAACTAATGAAAAACTGTTTTTT

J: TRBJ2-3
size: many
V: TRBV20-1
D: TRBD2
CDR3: CSAPTSASTDTQYF
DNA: TGCAGTGCACCGACTAGCGCGAGCACAGATACGCAGTATTTT

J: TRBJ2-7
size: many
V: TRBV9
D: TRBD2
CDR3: CASSVGSGRLYEQYF
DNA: TGTGCCAGCAGCGTAGGCAGCGGGAGGCTTTACGAGCAGTACTTC

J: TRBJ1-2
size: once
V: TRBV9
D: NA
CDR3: CASSVLGADYGYTF
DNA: TGTGCCAGCAGCGTACTTGGGGCGGACTATGGCTACACCTTC

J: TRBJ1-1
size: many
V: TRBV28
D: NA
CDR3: CASSLLGLNTEAFF
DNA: TGTGCCAGCAGTTTGCTGGGACTGAACACTGAAGCTTTCTTT

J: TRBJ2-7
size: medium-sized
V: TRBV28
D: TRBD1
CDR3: CASRTNPGQGTYEQYF
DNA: TGTGCCAGCAGAACGAATCCGGGACAGGGTACCTACGAGCAGTACTTC